This passage covers 4 T cell receptor beta chains from one sample sequenced in a study of spatial heterogeneity in lung cancer. Time point denoted: sample taken at primary tumor resection. Sequencing was performed on whole RNA extracted from tumor and nontumor lung tissue, or from frozen PBMC, and the material was left unsorted. From the 5' RACE reads, TCRdb called clonotypes with MiXCR, one entry per CDR3 protein. The table includes around 10,000 distinct CDR3 sequences, roughly 4% detected once. The source was normal lung tissue next to the tumor, collected at surgery. Every receptor here comes from a male donor with early-stage non-small cell lung cancer.

The table lists this clonotype with many counts. Because this beta chain is a stray read in a library intended to capture alpha chains, its abundance should not be given much weight. The CDR3 DNA follows: TGTGCCAGCAGTTCACAGAGCTCTAATCAGCCCCAGCATTTT. It codes for CASSSQSSNQPQHF. The V gene is TRBV12-3 or TRBV12-4, the J gene TRBJ1-5; unclear D gene. This CDR3 contains 14 residues. V lost 4 bases and J 4 bases, leaving 11 bases between the germline ends.

This clonotype was counted at least ten times. With the library built for alpha chains, this beta chain is off target and its frequency is not meaningful. The genes are TRBV5-1 and TRBJ2-7; the D is unclear. Germline assignment: CDR1 SGHRS and CDR2 YFSETQ. The CDR3 runs 14 residues. V lost 4 bases and J 4 bases, leaving 15 bases between the germline ends. CDR3 DNA: TGCGCCAGCAGCATTGGACCGATTGCATACGAGCAGTACTTC. It yields the protein CASSIGPIAYEQYF.

This clonotype has at least ten counts. Within a library made for alpha chains, this beta chain is off target, and its count is uninformative. The V gene is TRBV20-1, the J gene TRBJ1-5; 9 positions match TRBD1. The CDR3 sequence is 15 residues long. The germline CDR1 and CDR2 sequences are DFQATT and SNEGSKA (reference sequence). Losses at the gene ends were 3 bases for V and 1 base for J; bases not matched to a gene: 4. CDR3: CSASPTGGSNQPQHF. The CDR3 DNA is TGCAGTGCTAGTCCGACAGGGGGGAGCAATCAGCCCCAGCATTTT.

In its sample, this clonotype was seen many times. The size of this beta chain means little, since it is a stray read in a library made for alpha chains. The CDR3 sequence: CASSITSGARADTQYF. The CDR3 DNA reads TGTGCCAGCAGTATAACTAGCGGGGCGAGGGCAGATACGCAGTATTTT. J is TRBJ2-3 and V is TRBV27; the match to TRBD2 covers 10 bases. Per germline, CDR1 MNHEY and CDR2 SMNVEV (reference sequence). Trimming took 5 bases from V and 4 from J; bases not matched to a gene: 9. The CDR3 runs 16 residues.